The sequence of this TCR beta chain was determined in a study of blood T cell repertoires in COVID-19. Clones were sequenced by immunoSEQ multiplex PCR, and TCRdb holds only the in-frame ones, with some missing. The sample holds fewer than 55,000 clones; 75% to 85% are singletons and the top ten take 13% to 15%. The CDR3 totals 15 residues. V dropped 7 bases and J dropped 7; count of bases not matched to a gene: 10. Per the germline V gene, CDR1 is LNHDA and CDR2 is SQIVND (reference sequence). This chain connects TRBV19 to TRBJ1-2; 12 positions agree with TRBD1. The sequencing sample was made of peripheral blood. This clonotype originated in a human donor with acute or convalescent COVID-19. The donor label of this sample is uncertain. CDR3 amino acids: CASTAPGQGAGGYTF. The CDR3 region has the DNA TGTGCCAGTACCGCACCGGGACAGGGGGCTGGTGGCTACACCTTC.